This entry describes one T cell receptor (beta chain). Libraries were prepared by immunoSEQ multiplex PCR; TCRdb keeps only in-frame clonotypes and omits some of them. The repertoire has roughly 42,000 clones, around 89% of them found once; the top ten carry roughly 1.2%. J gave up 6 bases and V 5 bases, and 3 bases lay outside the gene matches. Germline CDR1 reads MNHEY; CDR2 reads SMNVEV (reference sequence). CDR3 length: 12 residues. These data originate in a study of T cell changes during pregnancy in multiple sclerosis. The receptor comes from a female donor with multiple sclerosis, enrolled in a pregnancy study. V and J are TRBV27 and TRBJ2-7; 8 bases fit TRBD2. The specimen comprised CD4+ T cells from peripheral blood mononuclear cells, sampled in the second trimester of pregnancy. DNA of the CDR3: TGTGCCAGCAGTCCCGGGAGGGGCGAGCAGTACTTC. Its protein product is CASSPGRGEQYF.